Shown below are 4 T cell receptor beta chains from a single sample sequenced in a study of blood T cell repertoires in COVID-19. Measured with immunoSEQ multiplex PCR; TCRdb has only the in-frame clones, and not every one. The sample records some 200,000 clones, 85% to 90% being singletons. The source material was PBMCs or T cells enriched from blood (not recorded which). The receptor source for this set is a woman under 30 in a cohort exposed to, infected with or recovered from COVID-19 (not recorded which).

The gene calls are TRBV5-4 and TRBJ2-7, with a weak D call TRBD2 (6 bases). CDR3 length equals 16 residues. The germline V gene has CDR1 SGHNT and CDR2 YYREEE (reference sequence). Trimming stripped 2 bases from V and 3 bases from J, with 18 bases between. The DNA for the CDR3 is TGTGCCAGCAGCTTCCGACACGGGGGAAGGGTCTACGAGCAGTACTTC. Translated, it gives CASSFRHGGRVYEQYF.

This chain links TRBV25-1 with TRBJ1-2, with 8 bases that match TRBD1. The CDR3 is made up of 14 amino acids. V trimming: 9 bases; J trimming: 3 bases; junction bases outside the gene matches: 9. Per germline, CDR1 MGHDK and CDR2 SYGVNS. DNA for the CDR3: TGTGCCAGTCCCGGACAGGGAAGCGACTATGGCTACACCTTC. It yields the protein CASPGQGSDYGYTF.

The CDR3 here is CASTFQGDTEAFF. DNA of the CDR3: TGTGCCAGCACCTTTCAGGGGGACACTGAAGCTTTCTTT. The gene calls are TRBV11-2 and TRBJ1-1; TRBD1 agrees at 7 bases. Germline lookup yields CDR1 SGHAT and CDR2 FQNNGV. Trimming took 7 bases from V and 3 from J; bases not matched to a gene: 5. The CDR3 has 13 residues.

In the case of this clone: At the DNA level, this CDR3 is encoded by other sequences in the same sample as well. The chain recombines TRBV18 with TRBJ1-2; D gene uncertain. V dropped 2 bases and J dropped 2 bases, with 6 bases sitting between them. Germline CDR1 reads KGHSH; CDR2 reads LQKENI. The CDR3 has 13 amino acids. This CDR3 is CASSPEQNYGYTF. The CDR3 DNA reads as TGTGCCAGCTCACCAGAACAGAACTATGGCTACACCTTC.